Sequencing of this T cell receptor (beta chain) was carried out in a study of cytomegalovirus exposure and HLA in healthy donors. Points from the study as a whole: Cytomegalovirus-associated status was assigned to some 180 TCR beta chains.

About this clone itself: Its target is not known.

The PCR employed 60 Vbeta primers together with 13 Jbeta primers. Only in-frame clones appear in the TCRdb table, and some are missing; sequencing was by immunoSEQ multiplex PCR. Of about 110,000 clones detected, 65% to 80% appear once; the ten largest clones hold 3% to 4.5%. The CDR3 extends over 16 amino acids. V shed 1 base and J 2 bases; nucleotides not matched to a gene: 5. Per germline, CDR1 SSHAT and CDR2 FNYEAQ (reference sequence). This receptor was obtained from a man in his sixties in good health and CMV-seronegative. The source material was PBMCs. The rearrangement links TRBV7-7 to TRBJ2-5, with 9 nucleotides matching TRBD2. CDR3 nucleotides: TGTGCCAGCAGCTTAGTGGGAGCGGGGGGACAAGAGACCCAGTACTTC. It specifies CASSLVGAGGQETQYF.